Given below is one TCR beta chain in context. The CDR3 consists of 14 residues. V lost 1 base to trimming and J lost 8 bases, with 14 bases between them. Germline CDR1 MNHNS, CDR2 SASEGT. Profiling relied on immunoSEQ multiplex PCR, and the TCRdb table lists in-frame clones only, not all of them. The sample carries 210,000 or so clones, roughly 85% recorded once. Those who participated ranged in age from roughly 18 to 90 years and resided in around 22 US areas. Participants in the exposed group had met a COVID-19 case in the 2 weeks before joining the study. This entry belongs to a study of blood T cell repertoires in COVID-19.

The sample was PBMCs or T cells enriched from blood (not recorded which). J is TRBJ1-2 and V is TRBV6-1; D unclear. The source of this sequence is a woman aged 45 to 65 who had been exposed to COVID-19. The CDR3 here is CASSEDPLYLGYTF. The CDR3, as DNA: TGTGCCAGCAGTGAAGATCCCCTCTATCTCGGCTACACCTTC.